A single sample gave rise to the 23 T cell receptor beta chains below, sequenced in a study of blood T cell repertoires in COVID-19. Data came from immunoSEQ multiplex PCR; TCRdb stores just in-frame clones and leaves some out. The repertoire has 70,000 to 90,000 clones, roughly four fifths of them found once; the top ten carry around 1.3%. The specimen sequenced was peripheral blood. The receptors shown here come from a woman of 80 years or more with acute or convalescent COVID-19.

This chain connects TRBV6-5 to TRBJ1-6; tentatively, D is TRBD1 (5 bases). Trimming pared 2 bases from V and 7 bases from J, leaving 15 bases between. The CDR3 extends over 16 amino acids. The germline V gene has CDR1 MNHEY and CDR2 SVGAGI. In DNA form, the CDR3 reads TGTGCCAGCAGTTACGGGGGGGTCCTTTTAAATTCACCCCTCCACTTT. Its protein is CASSYGGVLLNSPLHF.

V is TRBV5-6 and J is TRBJ1-2; 8 nucleotides line up with TRBD1. V was pared by 4 bases and J by 8 bases, with 19 bases of the junction left unmatched. The CDR3 runs to 17 residues. Germline V lookup: CDR1 SGHDT, CDR2 YYEEEE. This CDR3 reads CASSPRDRTITMAGYTF. DNA for the CDR3: TGTGCCAGCAGCCCCAGGGACAGGACCATCACTATGGCGGGCTACACCTTC.

The V and J genes are TRBV6-4 and TRBJ1-2; possibly TRBD1 for D (5 bases). The CDR3 consists of 14 residues. Germline CDR1 MRHNA, CDR2 SNTAGT. The germline V and J ends were trimmed by 2 bases and 4 bases, with 11 bases remaining between them. CDR3 sequence: CASSDADTSYGYTF. The CDR3 bases are TGTGCCAGCAGTGACGCGGACACCTCCTATGGCTACACCTTC.

Worth noting for this clone: This may come from a read error, since a much larger clone is one base off. The V gene is TRBV7-9, the J gene TRBJ1-1, with TRBD1 matching 7 bases. Trimming removed 3 bases from V and 1 base from J; junction bases left unmatched: 2. This CDR3 spans 14 amino acids. CDR1 and CDR2 (germline): SEHNR, FQNEAQ (reference sequence). CDR3 nucleotides: TGTGCCAGCAGCTTCGGGACAGCGAACACTGAAGCTTTCTTT. This gives the protein CASSFGTANTEAFF.

V is TRBV23-1 and J is TRBJ1-2, with 7 positions matching TRBD1. TRBV23-1 is an open reading frame, and its role is uncertain. This CDR3 region has 15 residues. The V gene end was trimmed by 4 bases and the J gene end by 2 bases; junction bases not matched to a gene: 7. CDR3 nucleotides: TGCGCCAGCAGTCGCGGCGGACAGGCAAACTATGGCTACACCTTC. Encoded protein: CASSRGGQANYGYTF.

This chain connects TRBV5-6 to TRBJ2-2, with 9 nucleotides matching TRBD1. With V trimmed by 4 bases and J by 6 bases, 10 bases remained unmatched. The CDR3 extends over 16 amino acids. Germline loops: CDR1 SGHDT, CDR2 YYEEEE. The DNA of the CDR3 is TGTGCCAGCAGCACCCCGGGACAGGGACTCGCCGGGGAGCTGTTTTTT. This translates into CASSTPGQGLAGELFF.

The genes are TRBV3-1 (or the pseudogene TRBV3-2) and TRBJ2-1; 9 positions agree with TRBD2. CDR1 is LGHDT, CDR2 YNNKEL, per germline (reference sequence). The CDR3 runs to 16 residues. The V segment lost 3 bases and the J segment 9 bases; nucleotides outside the gene matches: 12. In nucleotides, the CDR3 is TGTGCCAGCAGCCATGCATCCCGGCGGGGGGGCAGTGAGCAGTTCTTC. Its translation is CASSHASRRGGSEQFF.

This clone was seen only once. The rearrangement joins TRBV28 to TRBJ2-4; perhaps TRBD2 as D (6 bases). V was trimmed by 4 bases and J by 8 bases, leaving 12 bases between them. CDR1 and CDR2 from the germline V gene are MDHEN and SYDVKM. This CDR3 is 13 amino acids long. The CDR3 sequence: CASSSPWRDIQYF. The CDR3 nucleotides read TGTGCCAGCAGTTCCCCCTGGAGGGACATTCAGTACTTC.

This clone was observed once. Other DNA sequences from this sample encode an identical CDR3 as well. This chain links TRBV5-6 with TRBJ1-5; tentative D call: TRBD1 (6 bases). The CDR3 runs 15 residues. V lost 2 bases and J lost 1, with 10 bases in between. Germline values: CDR1 SGHDT, CDR2 YYEEEE. The CDR3 bases are TGTGCCAGCAGCTTCTACAGGGCGAGCAATCAGCCCCAGCATTTT. This encodes CASSFYRASNQPQHF.

The chain links TRBV7-8 to TRBJ2-1; perhaps TRBD2 as D (6 bases). Trimming took 8 bases from V and 5 from J, leaving 16 bases between them. The CDR3 totals 14 residues. Looked up from germline, CDR1 is SGHVS and CDR2 is FQNEAQ. CDR3 sequence: CASGAGPGNNEQFF. CDR3 nucleotide sequence: TGTGCCAGCGGCGCGGGACCTGGAAACAATGAGCAGTTCTTC.

The gene calls are TRBV7-2 and TRBJ2-1, with 12 bases lining up with TRBD2. Germline assignment: CDR1 SGHTA and CDR2 FQGNSA. CDR3 length equals 16 residues. V lost 0 bases and J lost 7; bases outside the gene matches: 4. Here the CDR3 DNA reads TGTGCCAGCAGCTTAGCAGGTGGGACTAGCGGGAATGAGCAGTTCTTC. It is translated as CASSLAGGTSGNEQFF. The full variable domain, in which reference TRBV7-2 and TRBJ2-1 provide the parts outside the CDR3, is GAGVSQSPSNKVTEKGKDVELRCDPISGHTALYWYRQSLGQGLEFLIYFQGNSAPDKSGLPSDRFSAERTGGSVSTLTIQRTQQEDSAVYLCASSLAGGTSGNEQFFGPGTRLTVL.

The chain links TRBV25-1 to TRBJ2-7, with TRBD1 identical over 8 bases. This CDR3 contains 15 residues. Germline CDR1 reads MGHDK; CDR2 reads SYGVNS. V was clipped by 2 bases and J by 3 bases; unmatched bases: 6. CDR3 DNA sequence: TGTGCCAGCAGTGAAAGTATGGACAGGGACTACGAGCAGTACTTC. This gives the protein CASSESMDRDYEQYF.

The chain links TRBV6-6 to TRBJ2-3, with 7 positions matching TRBD2. The CDR3 totals 16 residues. J was trimmed by 0 bases and V by 0 bases; bases with no gene match: 3. Germline V lookup: CDR1 MNHNY, CDR2 SVGAGI (reference sequence). The CDR3 loop is CASSYSGGTSTDTQYF. The CDR3 nucleotides are TGTGCCAGCAGTTACTCGGGGGGGACTAGCACAGATACGCAGTATTTT.

CDR3 sequence (DNA): TGTGCCAGCAGTGACGTAGAGGGCCTTCCCAAAAACATTCAGTACTTC. Protein: CASSDVEGLPKNIQYF. The chain uses TRBV6-1 and TRBJ2-4, with D possibly matching TRBD2 (5 bases). Germline values: CDR1 MNHNS, CDR2 SASEGT. The V gene lost 3 bases and the J gene lost 2 bases, with 14 bases spanning the gap. This CDR3 contains 16 residues.

The chain joins TRBV20-1 to TRBJ1-2; D not certain. This CDR3 comprises 9 residues. Trimming shortened V by 5 bases and J by 10 bases, and 8 bases separated the two germline ends. Germline V gives CDR1 DFQATT, CDR2 SNEGSKA (reference sequence). The CDR3 sequence: CSAGPYYTF. CDR3 DNA sequence: TGCAGTGCTGGGCCTTACTACACCTTC.

The J gene is TRBJ2-3, the V gene TRBV4-2; the match to TRBD2 covers 8 bases. In germline, CDR1 is LGHNA, CDR2 YNFKEQ. With V trimmed by 2 bases and J by 0 bases, 19 bases remained unmatched. The CDR3 runs to 21 residues. The CDR3 DNA follows: TGTGCCAGCAGCCAACCCCCCCGGGGTAGCGGGATGTCCGCTAGCACAGATACGCAGTATTTT. It yields the protein CASSQPPRGSGMSASTDTQYF.

This chain links TRBV6-6 with TRBJ1-1; no definite D call. This CDR3 is 12 amino acids long. Germline V gives CDR1 MNHNY, CDR2 SVGAGI (reference sequence). V shed 9 bases and J shed 3 bases, with 11 bases lying between them. This chain's CDR3 is CASWRRDTEAFF. The CDR3 DNA follows: TGTGCCAGTTGGAGACGGGACACTGAAGCTTTCTTT.

This chain joins TRBV6-5 and TRBJ2-3; unclear D gene. Between the trimmed V and J ends, which lost 8 bases and 1 base, there was a span of 10 bases. The CDR3 is 13 amino acids. CDR1 is MNHEY and CDR2 is SVGAGI in the germline V gene. CDR3 nucleotide sequence: TGTGCCAGCTATACAAGTGGCACAGATACGCAGTATTTT. Residues: CASYTSGTDTQYF.

The chain uses TRBV5-1 and TRBJ2-5, with 7 bases aligning to TRBD1. J was trimmed by 2 bases and V by 7 bases; bases with no gene match: 8. CDR1 and CDR2 from the germline V gene are SGHRS and YFSETQ. The CDR3 has 14 amino acids. DNA of the CDR3: TGCGCCAGCTTTAAGAGGGGGCAGCAAGAGACCCAGTACTTC. Translation: CASFKRGQQETQYF.

This clone has a single count. The V gene is TRBV2, the J gene TRBJ2-1, with D perhaps matching TRBD1 (5 bases). V dropped 6 bases and J dropped 6 bases, with 21 bases sitting between them. Germline CDR1 is SNHLY and CDR2 is FYNNEI. The CDR3 consists of 16 residues. CDR3 bases: TGTGCCAGCAGGGACAATAACTGGACGCCTCGCAATGAGCAGTTCTTC. Its protein is CASRDNNWTPRNEQFF.

The chain couples TRBV6-5 to TRBJ1-1; D not certain. CDR1 and CDR2 from the germline V gene are MNHEY and SVGAGI. The CDR3 length is 15 residues. Trimming pared 7 bases from V and 0 bases from J, leaving 15 bases between. The CDR3 DNA reads TGTGCCAGCATCCCCGGGTCCGATTTGAACACTGAAGCTTTCTTT. This gives the protein CASIPGSDLNTEAFF.

This clone was seen more than once but under ten times. The chain uses TRBV19 and TRBJ1-3; 8 bases fit TRBD1. With 9 bases clipped from V and 1 base from J, the junction kept 5 bases outside the gene matches. This CDR3 has 14 amino acids. Germline CDR1 reads LNHDA; CDR2 reads SQIVND (reference sequence). CDR3 loop: CASRTGRSGNTIYF. The CDR3 nucleotides are TGTGCCAGCCGGACAGGGCGGTCTGGAAACACCATATATTTT.

V and J are TRBV19 and TRBJ2-1; TRBD2 aligns across 13 bases. Per germline, CDR1 LNHDA and CDR2 SQIVND (reference sequence). CDR3 length: 16 residues. V dropped 5 bases and J dropped 6; count of bases not matched to a gene: 7. CDR3: CASSWTSGGPLNEQFF. Here the CDR3 DNA reads TGTGCCAGTAGTTGGACTAGCGGGGGACCACTCAATGAGCAGTTCTTC.